Listed here is a single T cell receptor (beta chain). The antigen it binds to is not known. Within one base of it there is no much larger clone, and no base qualities were kept. Two independent genomic DNA replicates were amplified for each sample, with about 0.5 ug used for blood and about 1.5 ug for tumor or normal breast. Following the manufacturer's instructions, the ImmunoSeq Intro kit was used to carry out TCRB sequencing on genomic DNA. The multiplex PCR ran for 30 to 35 cycles using proprietary primers and spike-in control sequences for absolute quantification. Single-end 150-bp reads were used to sequence an 87-bp fragment covering the CDR3 and the flanking V and J genes. Each lane of an Illumina MiSeq running version 3.0 chemistry carried seven multiplexed samples, with two replicates apiece. As for how the authors treated the data: Raw data were processed by the vendor's proprietary pipeline, with both replicates merged into one result per sample. Productive rearrangements sharing the V-gene family, CDR3 amino acid sequence and J-gene segment were defined as clonotypes. To compute clonality, the normalized Shannon entropy (Pielou evenness) of TCRB abundances was subtracted from 1. T cell density was estimated as total templates divided by the number of input cells, with the number of input cells inferred from the DNA input amount. Recon with default parameters was used to estimate total repertoire diversity and clonality. Tumor-enriched clonotypes were defined as having over 0.1% abundance in tumor and at least 32-fold higher abundance than in normal breast. TCRdb took this table from immuneACCESS and kept in-frame rearrangements with V and J called. Such tables lack part of the clones; where checked against another copy, unresolved V genes explain under half of the gap, and the rest is unexplained. The DNA gave D and trimming, while V, J and clone size come from that table. Here the sample has around 30,000 clones; roughly two thirds occur a single time. Roughly a third of the sample rests with the top ten.

This entry is derived from a study of early stage breast cancer tumors (TCRdb year 2017). For the study in its entirety: Of the approximately 15 invasive breast tumors, about 13 were found to be estrogen receptor-positive, progesterone receptor-positive and HER2-negative. About 70% of the 12 ER+/PR+/HER2- tumors were invasive ductal carcinomas, while the other four were invasive lobular carcinomas. The average read coverage per sample was approximately 10-fold. A total of 2 million to 3 million templates, representing under 1.1 million unique clonotypes, were detected across all samples.

The study profiled bulk TCR beta-chain repertoires in matched peripheral blood, tumor and adjacent normal breast tissue taken from more than 15 patients with early-stage breast cancer. Before surgery, roughly 4.5-11 mL of whole blood was collected in EDTA tubes and processed within 2 hours. Peripheral blood mononuclear cells were isolated by Ficoll-Paque centrifugation in SepMate-50 tubes. For storage in liquid nitrogen, PBMCs were cryopreserved as aliquots of about 1.9 to 4.5 million cells in approximately 90% FBS with around 10% DMSO. Genomic DNA was extracted with the Qiagen AllPrep DNA/RNA Mini kit. Based on the germline V gene (reference sequence), the CDR1 and CDR2 sequences are LNHDA and SQIVND. V is trimmed back by 7 bases and J by 2 bases, and the junction contains 5 bases that no gene match accounts for. There are 14 amino acids in the CDR3, from cysteine to phenylalanine inclusive. Only the CDR3 part of the read is kept: 42 bases, read in frame from the first base.

Overall study outcomes, separate from this receptor: Enriched TCRB sequences shared across patients were mostly commonly generated sequences, unlikely to play an important role in the tumor microenvironment. Analysis by tumor subtype was prevented by the small cohort size. Compared with adjacent normal breast tissue, tumors had about 2.5-fold higher T cell density and higher clonality. Bulk genomic DNA sequencing of unsorted cells missed chain pairing and functional markers such as CD4, CD8 and FOXP3. Greater similarity was observed between blood and normal breast repertoires than between blood and tumor repertoires, and tumor was distinguished from normal in about 90% of the 16 patients when each tissue was compared with blood.

This chain joins TRBV19 to TRBJ1-2; 9 of the junction bases match TRBD1. The sample consisted of blood. This receptor was taken from a person aged 45-65 years with breast cancer. The CDR3 corresponds to CASINRGHNYGYTF. DNA sequence: TGTGCCAGTATAAACAGGGGGCACAACTATGGCTACACCTTC.